Listed below are T cell receptor beta chains from one sample, sequenced in a study of T cell responses to AZD1222 COVID-19 vaccine. TCRdb's copy holds only in-frame clones and misses some; the assay was immunoSEQ multiplex PCR. This table holds about 140,000 clones, around nine tenths found once. Sequences were derived from peripheral blood, sampled on day 0 of AZD1222 vaccination. Receptors were obtained from an adult in good health. CDR3s include the opening cysteine and the closing phenylalanine or tryptophan. D genes are given only for firm matches. Clone sizes are given selectively: once, few, many, or a class where the clone is expanded.

abundance	v_gene	j_gene	d_gene	CDR3nt	CDR3aa
.	TRBV28	TRBJ1-5	TRBD1	TGTGCCAGCAGTTTACCCGACAGGGTGGGTCAGCCCCAGCATTTT	CASSLPDRVGQPQHF
.	TRBV27	TRBJ1-5	.	TGTGCCAGCGCCCTGGGGGGCAGCAATCAGCCCCAGCATTTT	CASALGGSNQPQHF
once	TRBV19	TRBJ1-4	.	TGTGCCAGTAGTACAGGTGCCGGACAGTTTTATGAAAAACTGTTTTTT	CASSTGAGQFYEKLFF
.	TRBV18	TRBJ1-2	TRBD1	TGTGCCAGCTCACCTTCAATAGGACAGGGGAACTATGGCTACACCTTC	CASSPSIGQGNYGYTF
.	TRBV5-1	TRBJ2-2	.	TGCGCCAGCAGCTTGGGAGGGAATACCGGGGAGCTGTTTTTT	CASSLGGNTGELFF
.	TRBV7-9	TRBJ2-2	TRBD2	TGTGCCAGCAGCCCGACTAGCGGGGGGGCCGCCGGGGAGCTGTTTTTT	CASSPTSGGAAGELFF
.	TRBV7-2	TRBJ1-2	.	TGTGCCAGCAGCACCCCTCGGGGGGCCACCTATGGCTACACCTTC	CASSTPRGATYGYTF
.	TRBV5-5	TRBJ2-7	.	TGTGCCAGCAGCCCTTGGGACCGGGGTTGGAGCTACGAGCAGTACTTC	CASSPWDRGWSYEQYF
.	TRBV7-9	TRBJ2-3	.	TGTGCCAGCAGCTTGTTCCAAGGGTCTAGCACAGATACGCAGTATTTT	CASSLFQGSSTDTQYF
.	TRBV7-9	TRBJ1-2	.	TGTGCCAGCAGCTTAGATCTGGGCAGCCTGGGAGGGTATGGCTACACCTTC	CASSLDLGSLGGYGYTF
once	TRBV6-5	TRBJ2-1	.	TGTGCCAGCTTTCCCCGACTTTCCTACAATGAGCAGTTCTTC	CASFPRLSYNEQFF
.	TRBV2	TRBJ1-1	TRBD1	TGTGCCAGCGGCGGACAGGGGGCTGGTGAAGCTTTCTTT	CASGGQGAGEAFF
.	TRBV6-5	TRBJ1-6	.	TGTGCCAGCAGTTATAGCCCAGATAGTTCACCCCTCCACTTT	CASSYSPDSSPLHF
.	TRBV5-5	TRBJ2-3	.	TGTGCCAGCAGCGGACCCTTCAGAGGGACAGATACGCAGTATTTT	CASSGPFRGTDTQYF
.	TRBV4-2	TRBJ1-2	.	TGTGCCAGCAGCCAAGATGTGCCTAAGGGTGGCTACACCTTC	CASSQDVPKGGYTF
.	TRBV11-2	TRBJ1-2	.	TGTGCCAGCAGCCCCCTGTTTATGGGGGAGAATGGCTACACCTTC	CASSPLFMGENGYTF
.	TRBV28	TRBJ2-6	.	TGTGCCAGCAGACCCTATCCGGACTCTCCTGGGGCCAACGTCCTGACTTTC	CASRPYPDSPGANVLTF
.	TRBV5-6	TRBJ1-2	TRBD1	TGTGCCAGCAGCTGGGACAGTTACTACACCTTC	CASSWDSYYTF
.	TRBV27	TRBJ2-3	TRBD2	TGTGCCAGCAGGCCTTATAGCGGGCAGAAAGGGAGTACGCAGTATTTT	CASRPYSGQKGSTQYF
.	TRBV28	TRBJ1-2	.	TGTGCCAGCAGTTTATTTCGGGGATCCAACTATGGCTACACCTTC	CASSLFRGSNYGYTF
.	TRBV29-1	TRBJ2-3	.	TGCAGCGTTGAAGAAGATAAAGGATGGGTTGGGACAGATACGCAGTATTTT	CSVEEDKGWVGTDTQYF
.	TRBV19	TRBJ1-5	.	TGTGCCAGTAGTATCAGCGGCGGTCAGCCCCAGCATTTT	CASSISGGQPQHF
.	TRBV5-1	TRBJ1-2	.	TGCGCCAGCAGCCTTGGCTTGAGGCAGGGGTATGGCTACACCTTC	CASSLGLRQGYGYTF
.	TRBV3-1/TRBV3-2	TRBJ2-1	.	TGTGCCAGCAGGCCCCGACCCAGCGGCAATGAGCAGTTCTTC	CASRPRPSGNEQFF
.	TRBV5-1	TRBJ2-7	TRBD1	TGCGCCAGCAGCACGGACAGGTGGTCCTACGAGCAGTACTTC	CASSTDRWSYEQYF
.	TRBV11-2	TRBJ1-2	.	TGTGCCAGCAGAGAGACAGGCGGGGGGCTAAGCTACACCTTC	CASRETGGGLSYTF
.	TRBV29-1	TRBJ1-4	TRBD1	TGCAGCGTTATACAGGGACAGCAGGGAAAACTGTTTTTT	CSVIQGQQGKLFF
.	TRBV5-6	TRBJ2-5	.	TGTGCCAGCAGCTTAAGGGGGGCGTTTGTAGAGACCCAGTACTTC	CASSLRGAFVETQYF
.	TRBV2	TRBJ1-2	TRBD1	TGTGCCAGCCAGAGCCTGACAGGGGGAGATGGCTACACCTTC	CASQSLTGGDGYTF
.	TRBV3-1/TRBV3-2	TRBJ1-3	.	TGTGCCAGCACCACAGGCGTCTCTGGAAACACCATATATTTT	CASTTGVSGNTIYF
.	TRBV9	TRBJ1-6	.	TGTGCCAGCAGCGTAGGGGCCCTTGGGGGTAGTTCACCCCTCCACTTT	CASSVGALGGSSPLHF
.	TRBV11-2	TRBJ2-3	.	TGTGCCAGCAGCTTAGTGGACCAGGGCTCGCAGTATTTT	CASSLVDQGSQYF
.	TRBV5-6	TRBJ1-4	.	TGTGCCAGCAGATCCCTCAATGAAAAACTGTTTTTT	CASRSLNEKLFF
.	TRBV6-6	TRBJ1-5	.	TGTGCCAGCACCATAGGGGGGACACAGGGTAGACAGCCCCAGCATTTT	CASTIGGTQGRQPQHF
.	TRBV18	TRBJ1-1	.	TGTGCCAGCTCACTCCAGACCGGGTCAAACACTGAAGCTTTCTTT	CASSLQTGSNTEAFF
.	TRBV5-1	TRBJ1-5	.	TGCGCCAGCTCCGAGTCGGGACTCAATCAGCCCCAGCATTTT	CASSESGLNQPQHF
.	TRBV5-6	TRBJ1-2	.	TGTGCCAGCAGCTTGTTCGACGACTATGGCTACACCTTC	CASSLFDDYGYTF
.	TRBV18	TRBJ2-7	.	TGTGCCAGCTCACCAGAAAGCGGGACAGGCTACGAGCAGTACTTC	CASSPESGTGYEQYF